The entry below describes one T cell receptor beta chain. Its antigen is as yet unknown. Survey level was the resolution at which the v3.0 immunoSEQ assay ran. TCRdb keeps only in-frame clones here, not all; method: immunoSEQ multiplex PCR. Among about 34,000 clones, roughly 94% were seen once, and the ten largest hold around 3.8%. The CDR3 totals 13 residues. Per germline, CDR1 SEHNR and CDR2 FQNEAQ (reference sequence). V was shortened by 3 bases and J by 4 bases, with 10 bases between the two germline ends. These data are taken from a study of long-term antiretroviral therapy in people with HIV. Study results and limitations: Regardless of time point, clones expanded before ART dominated the repertoire.

The sequence was obtained from a woman in her forties or fifties with HIV. Sequenced here: unsorted PBMCs, sampled more than 5 years after starting antiretroviral therapy. The genes are TRBV7-9 and TRBJ2-7; D is possibly TRBD2 (6 bases). CDR3 loop: CASSLGGPYEQYF. The CDR3 coding sequence is TGTGCCAGCAGCTTGGGAGGACCTTACGAGCAGTACTTC.